What follows describes a single T cell receptor (beta chain). Its matching antigen is unknown. The sample belongs to a study of OX40 agonist ivuxolimab in advanced cancers. Germline V gene lookup returns CDR1 SGHRS and CDR2 YFSETQ. V was cut by 0 bases and J by 2 bases, with 10 bases left in between. CDR3 length: 15 residues. Overall study findings and caveats: CD4+ and CD8+ blood T cells expanded clonally by week 6 at 0.1 to 3.0 mg/kg.

Using immunoSEQ multiplex PCR, the repertoire was profiled, and TCRdb retains in-frame clones only, with some absent. The data contain 70,000 to 75,000 clones, 88% of them singletons. The sequence came from an adult with an advanced solid tumor such as melanoma, head and neck, liver or kidney cancer. The J gene is TRBJ2-3, the V gene TRBV5-1; perhaps TRBD1 as D (6 bases). The source was CD4+ or CD8+ T cells sorted from blood, collected in a trial of the OX40 agonist ivuxolimab. The CDR3 sequence: CASSLEWGPTDTQYF. The CDR3 DNA reads TGCGCCAGCAGCTTGGAATGGGGGCCCACAGATACGCAGTATTTT.